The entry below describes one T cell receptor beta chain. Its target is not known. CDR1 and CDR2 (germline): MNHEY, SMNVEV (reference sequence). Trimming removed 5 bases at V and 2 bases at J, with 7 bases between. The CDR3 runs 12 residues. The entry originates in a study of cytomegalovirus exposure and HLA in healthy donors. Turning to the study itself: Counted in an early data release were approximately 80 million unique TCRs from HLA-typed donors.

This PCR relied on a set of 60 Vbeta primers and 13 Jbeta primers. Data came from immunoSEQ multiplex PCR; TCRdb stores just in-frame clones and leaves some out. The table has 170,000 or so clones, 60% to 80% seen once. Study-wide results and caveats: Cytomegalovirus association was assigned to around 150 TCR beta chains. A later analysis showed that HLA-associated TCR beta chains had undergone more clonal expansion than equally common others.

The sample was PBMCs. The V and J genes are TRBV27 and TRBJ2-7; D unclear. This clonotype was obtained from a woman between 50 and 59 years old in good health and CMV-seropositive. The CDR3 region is CASSPGTYEQYF. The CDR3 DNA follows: TGTGCCAGCAGTCCAGGAACCTACGAGCAGTACTTC.